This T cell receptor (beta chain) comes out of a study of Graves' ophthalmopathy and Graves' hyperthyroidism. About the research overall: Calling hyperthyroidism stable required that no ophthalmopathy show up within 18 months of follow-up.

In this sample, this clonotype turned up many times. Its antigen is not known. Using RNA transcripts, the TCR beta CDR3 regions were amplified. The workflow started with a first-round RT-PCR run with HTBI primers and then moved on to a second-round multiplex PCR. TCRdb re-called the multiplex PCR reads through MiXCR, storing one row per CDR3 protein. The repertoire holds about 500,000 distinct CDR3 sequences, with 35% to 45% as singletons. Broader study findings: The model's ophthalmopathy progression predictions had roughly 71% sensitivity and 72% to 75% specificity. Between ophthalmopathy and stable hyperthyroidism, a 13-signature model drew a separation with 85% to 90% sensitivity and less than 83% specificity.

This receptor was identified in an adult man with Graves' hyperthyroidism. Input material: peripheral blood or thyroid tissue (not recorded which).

The chain's CDR3 is CASSAEIQNNSPLHF. CDR3 in DNA: TGTGCCAGCAGTGCAGAAATCCAAAATAATTCACCCCTCCACTTT. This sequence joins TRBV6-1 and TRBJ1-6, with D unresolved. CDR3 length: 15 amino acids. V was pared by 4 bases and J by 5 bases, with 12 bases between. Per the germline V gene, CDR1 is MNHNS and CDR2 is SASEGT.